The following is a T cell receptor (beta chain) sequence with its context. Its antigen is still unknown. The record has no base qualities; no much larger clone is one base away. The immunoSEQ Assay, a bias-controlled multiplex PCR, was used to amplify TCRbeta CDR3 regions from genomic DNA. Processing in the source paper ran as follows. Within the assay, amplification of reference gene primers was used to estimate how many nucleated cells each sample contained. Sequence reads were collapsed and filtered to measure the absolute abundance of every unique TCRbeta CDR3 rearrangement. For each sample, productive Simpson clonality was calculated by taking the square root of Simpson's diversity index across productive rearrangements. In TCRdb, the immuneACCESS table is reduced to in-frame sequences with V and J assigned. These tables do not hold every clone; where another copy was compared, an unresolved V gene accounts for under half, and the others remain unexplained. That table is the source of V, J and clone size, and D and trimming were worked out from the DNA. Present in this sample are 430,000 or so clones, approximately 87% of which were seen just once. The ten largest clones represent 1.5% to 2% of the sample.

The source of the sample is a study of blood T cell repertoires in COVID-19 (TCRdb year 2020). Turning to the overall study: Samples from collaborators originated in the United States, Italy and Spain and spanned both the acute and convalescent phases of COVID-19. The prospective study material was composed of cDNA or gDNA derived from T cells, B-cell-depleted T cells, or PBMCs. Deeply sampled blood TCRbeta repertoires from subjects exposed to, actively infected with, or recovered from COVID-19 were included in the dataset. The repertoires were made available in a free public database intended to serve as a resource for research on the immune response to SARS-CoV-2. The samples were drawn from the first 160 participants of the ongoing ImmuneRACE study and from some 1,300 subjects provided by 6 global collaborators. A de-identified subject ID, COVID-19 status, age in years and sex were almost always included in the sample metadata. Where available, HLA class I and class II types were taken from metadata supplied by the sample provider and were not determined by assay-based typing. What the research found in general, with its limitations: The quantity of clinical and demographic metadata differed by source and by participant and was supplied without curation.

Participants in the prospective study were enrolled through a virtual design, were aged roughly 18 to 100 years, and lived in 24 United States geographic areas. In the prospective study, cohorts were assigned on the basis of participant-reported clinical history obtained from a screening survey and a study questionnaire. For ImmuneRACE Cohort 3, a participant was defined as recovered based on two consecutive negative NP/OP PCR tests, clearance by a healthcare professional, or resolution of symptoms. In the prospective study, mobile phlebotomists collected whole blood, serum and a nasopharyngeal or oropharyngeal swab from each participant. Additional blood draws and questionnaires over an approximately two-month period could optionally be provided by prospective study participants. Before DNA extraction, prospective study blood samples were shipped either frozen or at room temperature. Inclusive of the bounding cysteine and phenylalanine, the CDR3 is 13 residues long. Only the CDR3 portion is preserved as DNA: 39 bases, with reading frame beginning at the first base.

The specimen was PBMCs or T cells enriched from blood (not recorded which). The receptor was derived from a woman in her forties who had recovered from COVID-19. This chain is built from TRBV1 and TRBJ2-5; the table's TRBD2 call for D was not verified on the DNA. TRBV1 is labeled a pseudogene. The sequenced DNA is TGCACCAGCAGCCAAGCCCGGCAAGAGACCCAGTACTTC. Translated, it gives CTSSQARQETQYF.